The next 27 T cell receptor beta chains were all read from a single sample in a study of CD8+ T cells in alopecia areata (dated by TCRdb to between 2018 and 2020). Cells from mouse cutaneous lymph nodes were pooled, stained for CD4, CD8alpha, NKG2D, NKG2ACE and other markers, and then sorted on a BD Influx. Library construction relied on the immunoSEQ multiplex PCR assay. For TCR sequencing, RNA was extracted from every sample and reverse transcribed into cDNA to serve as template. Not all clones reach the TCRdb copy of this immuneACCESS table, which keeps in-frame sequences only. Checked studies attribute under half of the gap to unresolved V genes and leave the rest unexplained. This sample holds about 300,000 clones in total, without any singletons. About 1.1% of the sample is held by the ten biggest clonotypes. The sequenced sample was CD4+ T cells sorted from a lymph node. These TCRs come from a C3H/HeJ mouse with alopecia areata. Regarding MHC type, mice of this strain are H2-k.

Remarks on this clone: The genes and germline here are from mouse. Sequencing ends 4 residues short of the CDR3 end; the germline J gene provides the rest. V is TRBV5 and J is TRBJ2-5, with D possibly TRBD2 on 6 matching bases. The CDR3 runs to 15 residues. The germline V and J ends were trimmed by 4 bases and 0 bases, with 11 bases remaining between them. CDR1 is LGHNA, CDR2 YNLKQL, per germline (reference sequence). Partial CDR3 DNA: TGTGCCAGCAGCCCCGGGACTTTTAACCAAGAC. Translated, it gives CASSPGTFNQD. The full CDR3 sequence reads CASSPGTFNQDTQYF.

Of note for this clone: Mouse gene names and germline throughout. The CDR3 loop is CASIRQTANTGQLYF. The part of the CDR3 DNA that was read is TGTGCCAGCATCAGACAAACCGCAAACACCGGG. The rearrangement joins TRBV19 to TRBJ2-2; D gene unclear. Read sequence stops 4 residues before the CDR3 end, and the germline J gene provides the missing end. The germline CDR1 and CDR2 sequences are FNHDT and SITEND (reference sequence). The V and J ends lost 6 bases and 0 bases respectively, with 12 bases between them. This CDR3 contains 15 residues.

A note on this clone: Mouse gene names and germline throughout. The read ends 4 residues before the CDR3 terminus; that terminus is restored from the germline J gene. The chain uses TRBV13-2 and TRBJ2-7, with TRBD2 matching 7 bases. Germline V CDR1 and CDR2: NNHNN, SYGAGS (reference sequence). The CDR3 has 15 residues. Trimming removed 0 bases from V and 2 bases from J; junction bases left unmatched: 5. CDR3 DNA, as far as it was read: TGTGCCAGCGGTGATGAGGGTTGGGGGGCCTAT. Translating it yields CASGDEGWGAY. The entire CDR3 is CASGDEGWGAYEQYF.

Notes on this clone: All gene names here are mouse names. The read is 4 residues too short to cover the CDR3 end, so that end is filled in from the germline J gene. The chain recombines TRBV1 with TRBJ2-2; D is possibly TRBD1 (5 bases). In germline, CDR1 is NSQYPW, CDR2 LRSPGD (reference sequence). The CDR3 loop spans 15 amino acids. V was shortened by 3 bases and J by 1 base, with 9 bases between the two germline ends. The DNA read from the CDR3 is TGCACCTGCAGTGCTAAGGGGAAAAACACCGGG. This gives the protein CTCSAKGKNTG. The whole CDR3 protein is CTCSAKGKNTGQLYF.

About this clone: Gene names refer to mouse genes. The CDR3 end is not reached by the read, which stops 4 residues before it; the germline J gene fills it in. The rearrangement uses TRBV13-2 and TRBJ1-2; possibly TRBD1 for D (6 bases). The CDR3 has 14 residues. Germline CDR1 is NNHNN and CDR2 is SYGAGS (reference sequence). This CDR3 reads CASGDAWGGDDYTF. The part of the CDR3 DNA that was read is TGTGCCAGCGGTGATGCTTGGGGGGGCGAC.

This clone was recorded a few times. Gene names refer to mouse genes. The CDR3 end lies 4 residues beyond the end of the read and is filled in from the germline J gene. This rearrangement joins TRBV1 to TRBJ2-3, with D unclear. The germline V gene has CDR1 NSQYPW and CDR2 LRSPGD (reference sequence). The CDR3 is 13 amino acids. V lost 3 bases and J lost 0, with 4 bases in between. CDR3 DNA, as far as it was read: TGCACCTGCAGTGCCTATAGTGCAGAA. Translation: CTCSAYSAE. In full, the CDR3 is CTCSAYSAETLYF. Drawing the rest from reference TRBV1 and TRBJ2-3, the complete variable domain is VTLLEQNPRWRLVPRGQAVNLRCILKNSQYPWMSWYQQDLQKQLQWLFTLRSPGDKEVKSLPGADYLATRVTDTELRLQVANMSQGRTLYCTCSAYSAETLYFGSGTRLTVL.

A remark on this clone: Mouse gene names and germline throughout. The read stops 4 residues short of the end of the CDR3; the missing end is completed from the germline J gene. J is TRBJ2-2 and V is TRBV13-3; TRBD1 matches at 9 bases. V gave up 5 bases and J gave up 0 bases; unmatched junction bases: 2. The CDR3 covers 15 residues. Germline CDR1 is NNHDY and CDR2 is SYVADS. The CDR3 sequence is CASRGTGTNTGQLYF. The covered CDR3 bases are TGTGCCAGCAGGGGGACAGGGACAAACACCGGG.

This clone was seen repeatedly, ten times or more. Mouse names are used for the genes. The read comes to an end 4 residues before the CDR3 does, leaving the germline J gene to fill in the end. Other DNA sequences in this specimen translate into the identical CDR3. The chain links TRBV17 to TRBJ1-1; 7 positions agree with TRBD1. Trimming took 0 bases from V and 3 from J; bases not matched to a gene: 1. This CDR3 comprises 14 residues. Germline CDR1 is MNHDT and CDR2 is YYDKIL. CDR3 protein: CASSRDRGDTEVFF. CDR3 bases read: TGTGCTAGCAGTAGAGACAGGGGGGACACA. Full variable domain (rest looked up from reference TRBV17 and TRBJ1-1): DTTVKQNPRYKLARVGKPVNLICSQTMNHDTMYWYQKKPNQAPKLLLFYYDKILNREADTFEKFQSSRPNNSFCSLYIGSAGLEYSAMYLCASSRDRGDTEVFFGKGTRLTVV.

A remark on this clone: Germline and genes here are mouse. The read ends 4 residues early relative to the CDR3; the germline J gene fills the gap. The V and J genes are TRBV13-3 and TRBJ2-4, with D possibly being TRBD1 (5 bases). The V end was cut by 5 bases, the J end by 0 bases, with 10 bases between. Germline V gene sequence: CDR1 NNHDY, CDR2 SYVADS. This CDR3 has 14 amino acids. Partial CDR3 DNA: TGTGCCAGCAGAAAAGACAGTAGTCAAAAC. Amino acids: CASRKDSSQN. The CDR3 reads in full as CASRKDSSQNTLYF.

This clone was observed a handful of times. Genes here carry mouse names. The read is 4 residues too short to cover the CDR3 end, so that end is filled in from the germline J gene. Different DNA sequences within this sample yield the same CDR3. This sequence joins TRBV13-3 and TRBJ1-2, with D tentatively TRBD1 (6 bases). This CDR3 has 13 amino acids. Germline loops: CDR1 NNHDY, CDR2 SYVADS. Trimming stripped 3 bases from V and 4 bases from J, with 10 bases between. Partial CDR3 DNA: TGTGCCAGCAGTGGGCCCAGGGGCTCC. Its protein product is CASSGPRGS. The CDR3 reads in full as CASSGPRGSDYTF.

This clone was observed a few times. Germline and genes: mouse. The read terminates 4 residues ahead of where the CDR3 ends, so the germline J gene completes it. V usage is TRBV13-3 and J usage is TRBJ2-2, with 9 positions matching TRBD1. Losses at the gene ends were 3 bases for V and 4 bases for J; bases not matched to a gene: 4. Germline V gene data show CDR1 as NNHDY and CDR2 as SYVADS. The CDR3 is 15 amino acids. CDR3 DNA, as far as it was read: TGTGCCAGCAGTGGCAACAGGGGGCCCACCGGG. Protein product: CASSGNRGPTG. The full CDR3 sequence reads CASSGNRGPTGQLYF.

This clone showed up just a few times. Germline and genes here are mouse. The read halts 4 residues ahead of the CDR3 end, with the missing end drawn from the germline J gene. The same CDR3 also results from other DNA sequences found in this sample. The chain employs TRBV1 and TRBJ2-7; TRBD2 matches at 7 bases. Germline V gene data show CDR1 as NSQYPW and CDR2 as LRSPGD (reference sequence). The CDR3 is 14 amino acids. CDR3 region: CTCSADGGGYEQYF. Partial CDR3 DNA: TGCACCTGCAGTGCAGATGGTGGGGGGTAT. Using reference TRBV1 and TRBJ2-7 for the parts outside the CDR3, the full variable domain is VTLLEQNPRWRLVPRGQAVNLRCILKNSQYPWMSWYQQDLQKQLQWLFTLRSPGDKEVKSLPGADYLATRVTDTELRLQVANMSQGRTLYCTCSADGGGYEQYFGPGTRLTVL.

Comment on this clone: These gene names are mouse names. The read is 4 residues too short to cover the CDR3 end, so that end is filled in from the germline J gene. The chain recombines TRBV13-3 with TRBJ2-7; D might be TRBD1 (5 bases). Germline V gene sequence: CDR1 NNHDY, CDR2 SYVADS. The CDR3 is 13 residues long. The chain's CDR3 is CASSDPDKYEQYF. The sequenced CDR3 bases are TGTGCCAGCAGTGACCCGGACAAATAT.

As concerns this clone: The listed genes are named as in mouse. CDR3 bases read: TGTGCCAGCAGCCACGGGGGGGATAACCAAGAC. Its translation is CASSHGGDNQD. The full CDR3 reads CASSHGGDNQDTQYF. The chain recombines TRBV5 with TRBJ2-5; 7 bases are a match to TRBD2. The missing CDR3 end, 4 residues past where the read stops, is filled in from the germline J gene. CDR1 and CDR2 (germline): LGHNA, YNLKQL (reference sequence). The length of the CDR3 is 15 residues. After removal of 3 bases from V and 0 bases from J, the junction contained 3 bases not matched to a gene.

Points on this clone: The gene symbols are mouse symbols. The CDR3 is cut off 4 residues early in the read; its end comes from the germline J gene. The chain has TRBV13-2 and TRBJ1-2; 7 nucleotides match TRBD1. CDR3 length equals 13 residues. Germline assignment: CDR1 NNHNN and CDR2 SYGAGS (reference sequence). V shed 5 bases, J shed 3 bases, and the junction held 4 bases outside the gene matches. The part of the CDR3 DNA that was read is TGTGCCAGCGGACTCGGGACAGACTCC. Its translation is CASGLGTDS. The entire CDR3 sequence reads CASGLGTDSDYTF.

Concerning this clone itself: Genes here carry mouse names. The read is 4 residues too short to cover the CDR3 end, so that end is filled in from the germline J gene. In the same sample, other DNA sequences code for this CDR3. The chain has TRBV31 and TRBJ1-2; the match to TRBD1 covers 11 bases. The CDR3 runs to 15 residues. Germline CDR1 reads GKSSPN; CDR2 reads SITVG. V was clipped by 0 bases and J by 2 bases; unmatched bases: 2. The CDR3 region is CAWSLRTGGNSDYTF. The part of the CDR3 DNA that was read is TGTGCCTGGAGTCTCAGGACAGGGGGCAACTCC.

For this clone: Genes and germline come from the mouse. Incomplete CDR3 DNA: TGTGCCAGCAGTTCCTTTGCT. Its protein is CASSSFA. The complete CDR3 protein is CASSSFAEQFF. The chain uses TRBV14 and TRBJ2-1; no reliable D call. The CDR3 is cut off 4 residues early in the read; its end comes from the germline J gene. V was clipped by 3 bases and J by 6 bases, with 4 bases between them. Germline V gives CDR1 SGHDT, CDR2 FRDEAV. This CDR3 comprises 11 residues.

This clone was seen a handful of times. The germline and genes are mouse ones. Coverage ceases 4 residues before the CDR3 finishes, and the germline J gene fills in the end. V gene TRBV13-1 combines with J gene TRBJ2-3; 12 bases match TRBD2. The J segment lost 2 bases and the V segment lost 0 bases, leaving 4 bases of the junction unmatched. The CDR3 consists of 17 residues. Per germline, CDR1 NSHNY and CDR2 SYGAGN. The CDR3 is CASSDEGTGGFAETLYF. The CDR3 bases that were read are TGTGCCAGCAGTGATGAGGGGACTGGGGGGTTTGCAGAA.

This clone was observed a few times. Gene names are the mouse ones. The read terminates 4 residues before the CDR3 end, so the remaining end is supplied by the germline J gene. The chain is built from TRBV31 and TRBJ2-5; no definite D call. Trimming took 2 bases from V and 1 from J, leaving 7 bases between them. CDR3 length: 13 residues. In germline, CDR1 is GKSSPN, CDR2 SITVG. The CDR3 bases that were read are TGTGCCTGGAGTGGGGTGGACCAAGAC. It translates to CAWSGVDQD. From start to end, the CDR3 is CAWSGVDQDTQYF.

Regarding this clone: Gene names denote mouse genes. The same CDR3 can be traced to other DNA sequences in this sample. Incomplete CDR3 DNA: TGTGCCAGCAGTGATGCGAGGGGAAACACA. This codes for CASSDARGNT. The whole CDR3 protein is CASSDARGNTEVFF. V usage is TRBV13-1 and J usage is TRBJ1-1; perhaps TRBD1 as D (5 bases). The read halts 4 residues ahead of the CDR3 end, with the missing end drawn from the germline J gene. This CDR3 is built from 14 residues. Germline CDR1 NSHNY, CDR2 SYGAGN. V lost 0 bases and J lost 1, with 7 bases in between.

Worth noting for this clone: Gene names and germline refer to mouse. The DNA ends 4 residues before the CDR3 does, and the rest of the CDR3 is filled in from the germline J gene. The chain carries TRBV13-3 and TRBJ2-3, with D unresolved. The V end was cut by 5 bases, the J end by 2 bases, with 6 bases between. Germline CDR1 is NNHDY and CDR2 is SYVADS. The CDR3 is made up of 12 amino acids. The CDR3 DNA, read in part, is TGTGCCAGCAGGTACAATGCAGAA. Protein: CASRYNAE. The whole CDR3 protein reads CASRYNAETLYF.

In the case of this clone: The gene names here belong to mouse. Read data end 4 residues before the CDR3 end; the end is taken from the germline J gene. This sequence joins TRBV13-2 and TRBJ2-3, with TRBD2 matching 7 bases. V lost 2 bases and J lost 0; bases outside the gene matches: 6. The CDR3 is 16 residues long. Germline V CDR1 and CDR2: NNHNN, SYGAGS (reference sequence). CDR3 bases read: TGTGCCAGCGGTGAGCTCTGGGGGTCTAGTGCAGAA. It encodes CASGELWGSSAE. The entire CDR3 is CASGELWGSSAETLYF.

On this clone itself: The germline and genes are mouse ones. The CDR3 end falls 4 residues outside the read, so it is completed with the germline J gene. This chain joins TRBV4 and TRBJ2-3, with 10 bases that match TRBD1. The CDR3 extends over 15 amino acids. Per the germline V gene, CDR1 is LGHDT and CDR2 is YNNKQL (reference sequence). V lost 5 bases, J lost 2 bases, and 4 bases stayed unmatched. The chain's CDR3 is CASSDRGRIAETLYF. The CDR3 bases that were read are TGTGCCAGCAGCGACAGGGGGCGGATTGCAGAA.

In its sample, this clone was seen a few times. Any gene name here is a mouse gene name. Other DNA sequences in this sample translate to the same CDR3. The CDR3 sequence: CASSRQGGQDTQYF. The sequenced CDR3 bases are TGTGCCAGCAGCCGTCAGGGGGGCCAAGAC. The chain recombines TRBV19 with TRBJ2-5, with a tentative D call TRBD1 (7 bases). The read ends 4 residues before the CDR3 terminus; that terminus is restored from the germline J gene. The CDR3 spans 14 residues. Germline V gene data show CDR1 as FNHDT and CDR2 as SITEND (reference sequence). With 5 bases removed from V and 2 bases from J, the gap between germline ends came to 12 bases.

This clone came up a few times. Germline and genes: mouse. The sequenced fragment ends 4 residues before the CDR3 boundary, so the rest is inferred from the germline J gene. The chain links TRBV17 to TRBJ1-1; 7 bases line up with TRBD1. The CDR3 spans 12 residues. V was pared by 5 bases and J by 4 bases, with 1 base of the junction left unmatched. Germline V gene data show CDR1 as MNHDT and CDR2 as YYDKIL. The part of the CDR3 DNA that was read is TGTGCTAGCAGTGGGGACAGCACA. Translation gives CASSGDST. The whole CDR3 reads CASSGDSTEVFF.

Worth noting for this clone: Gene names are mouse gene names. The CDR3 is cut off 4 residues early in the read; its end comes from the germline J gene. The same CDR3 also results from other DNA sequences found in this sample. The chain links TRBV13-2 to TRBJ2-4; D may be TRBD2 (6 bases). Germline CDR1 and CDR2: NNHNN and SYGAGS (reference sequence). Trimming cost V 3 bases and J 0 bases, with 8 bases left between them. This CDR3 is 14 amino acids long. The covered CDR3 bases are TGTGCCAGCGGTGCCCTGGGGAGTCAAAAC. Translation gives CASGALGSQN. The entire CDR3 is CASGALGSQNTLYF.

This clone has just a few counts. All gene names here are mouse names. The read falls 4 residues short of the CDR3 end, and the missing part is taken from the germline J gene. The chain recombines TRBV13-3 with TRBJ2-5, with TRBD2 identical over 8 bases. Germline V CDR1 and CDR2: NNHDY, SYVADS. The CDR3 runs to 16 residues. J lost 0 bases, V lost 2 bases, and 5 bases had no gene match. CDR3 DNA, as far as it was read: TGTGCCAGCAGTGAAGAGGGACTGGATAACCAAGAC. Protein product: CASSEEGLDNQD. The whole CDR3 region reads CASSEEGLDNQDTQYF.